This record covers a single TCR beta chain. Authors' analysis steps: Reference gene primer amplification gave nucleated cell count estimates. This table comes from immunoSEQ multiplex PCR, and its TCRdb copy is limited to in-frame clones, with some not included. V, J and clone size were drawn from that table, and D and trimming were deduced from the DNA. The sample lists 200,000 to 300,000 clones; roughly 79% were seen once. Those enrolled in Seattle joined during active infection and were followed longitudinally afterward. This CDR3 contains 16 residues. V was pared by 0 bases and J by 6 bases, with 17 bases between. Germline V gives CDR1 SGHAT, CDR2 FQDESV (reference sequence). The data are from a study of blood T cell repertoires in COVID-19. On the study more broadly: The United States, Italy and Spain supplied acute and convalescent COVID-19 samples.

Sequenced sample: peripheral blood. The chain links TRBV11-1 to TRBJ1-2; D gene unclear. The receptor was isolated from a woman of 80 years or more with COVID-19, enrolled during active disease. The CDR3 region has the DNA TGTGCCAGCAGCTTAGCGAGGTTGCCCTACTCCGATGGCTACACCTTC. Its protein is CASSLARLPYSDGYTF.